The rows below give T cell receptor beta chains drawn from one sample of a study of PD-1 blockade in mismatch repair-deficient tumors. Measured with immunoSEQ multiplex PCR; TCRdb has only the in-frame clones, and not every one. The data hold about 79,000 clones, with 80% to 90% observed a single time. Sequencing was performed on peripheral blood, taken 44 weeks after starting pembrolizumab. The receptors stem from an adult with mismatch repair-deficient cancer. Each CDR3 is given with its conserved first and last residue. The D gene is left open where the match is weak. Size is omitted from some rows. Given values are once, few, many or a class for expanded clones.

TGCGCCAGCAGCCAAGATCCCCCACAGGGGATCTCCTACGAGCAGTACTTC CASSQDPPQGISYEQYF TRBV4-1 TRBD1 . TRBJ2-7
TGTGCCAGCAGCTCCATGGGAACAAAAAACATTCAGTACTTC CASSSMGTKNIQYF TRBV7-2 . . TRBJ2-4
TGTGCCAGCAGCTTCGGACAGGCCCAAGAGACCCAGTACTTC CASSFGQAQETQYF TRBV7-2 TRBD1 . TRBJ2-5
TGTGCCAGCAGCCCCAGCCACGGGACAGTCTCCTACGAGCAGTACTTC CASSPSHGTVSYEQYF TRBV5-6 TRBD1 . TRBJ2-7
TGTGCCAGCAGCCCCGGGACAGGGGGTAGCAATCAGCCCCAGCATTTT CASSPGTGGSNQPQHF TRBV27 TRBD1 . TRBJ1-5
TGTGCCAGCAGCTTTTGGACTAGCGGGAGGTTCCCCACAGATACGCAGTATTTT CASSFWTSGRFPTDTQYF TRBV7-6 TRBD2 . TRBJ2-3
TGTGCCAGTAGTATCCGGATTTCGGCTCTCAACACCGGGGAGCTGTTTTTT CASSIRISALNTGELFF TRBV19 . . TRBJ2-2
TGTGCCAGCAGCCCTCGACGGACAACCTACGAGCAGTACTTC CASSPRRTTYEQYF TRBV9 . once TRBJ2-7
TGTGCCAGCGGACGGGACATGGATGAAAAACTGTTTTTT CASGRDMDEKLFF TRBV2 . few TRBJ1-4
TGTGCCAGCAGCTTAGATCGGACGGGACTAGCCCTAGGGGAGACCCAGTACTTC CASSLDRTGLALGETQYF TRBV11-2 TRBD2 . TRBJ2-5
TGTGCCAGCAGATCGTTCCTCACTAGTCAAGAGACCCAGTACTTC CASRSFLTSQETQYF TRBV6-5 . . TRBJ2-5
TGTGCCAGCTCAAGCGAAACCAACGTCCTGACTTTC CASSSETNVLTF TRBV10-3 . . TRBJ2-6
TGTGCCAGCAGCTTGGTGGGACAGGACTACGAGCAGTACTTC CASSLVGQDYEQYF TRBV5-4 TRBD1 few TRBJ2-7
TGTGCCACCAAGATTTCCAATGAGCAGTTCTTC CATKISNEQFF TRBV15 . . TRBJ2-1
TGTGCCAGCAGTCCCCAGCCCCCGACAGCAGTTCAAGAGACCCAGTACTTC CASSPQPPTAVQETQYF TRBV27 . . TRBJ2-5
TGCAGCGTTGGGGTTGAAACTTTCTTT CSVGVETFF TRBV29-1 . once TRBJ1-1
TGTGCCAGCAGCTTGACTAGCGATTACAATGAGCAGTTCTTC CASSLTSDYNEQFF TRBV7-6 TRBD2 . TRBJ2-1
TGTGCCAGCAGCTATAGCAGGGGCCCGAACACTGAAGCTTTCTTT CASSYSRGPNTEAFF TRBV5-8 . once TRBJ1-1
TGTGCCAGCAGCCCCGATATCCAGATATTCATTCAGTACTTC CASSPDIQIFIQYF TRBV6-5 . . TRBJ2-4
TGTGCCAGCAGCACCCAGGACAGGGGAAGAGGCTACACCTTC CASSTQDRGRGYTF TRBV7-9 TRBD1 . TRBJ1-2
TGTGCCAGCAGCTTGAGGGGGGGTACAGAAAAACTGTTTTTT CASSLRGGTEKLFF TRBV5-6 . once TRBJ1-4
TGTGCCAGTAACATTGACAGGGGAGAAAACACCATATATTTT CASNIDRGENTIYF TRBV19 TRBD1 . TRBJ1-3
TGTGCCAGCAGTTTTGCCAGGAACACCGGGGAGCTGTTTTTT CASSFARNTGELFF TRBV27 . . TRBJ2-2
TGTGCCAGCAGCCTCCCAAGGGACTCCATGAACACTGAAGCTTTCTTT CASSLPRDSMNTEAFF TRBV7-9 . . TRBJ1-1
TGTGCCAGCAGCTTAACTGGCGGTAGGGGTGATACGCAGTATTTT CASSLTGGRGDTQYF TRBV11-3 . once TRBJ2-3